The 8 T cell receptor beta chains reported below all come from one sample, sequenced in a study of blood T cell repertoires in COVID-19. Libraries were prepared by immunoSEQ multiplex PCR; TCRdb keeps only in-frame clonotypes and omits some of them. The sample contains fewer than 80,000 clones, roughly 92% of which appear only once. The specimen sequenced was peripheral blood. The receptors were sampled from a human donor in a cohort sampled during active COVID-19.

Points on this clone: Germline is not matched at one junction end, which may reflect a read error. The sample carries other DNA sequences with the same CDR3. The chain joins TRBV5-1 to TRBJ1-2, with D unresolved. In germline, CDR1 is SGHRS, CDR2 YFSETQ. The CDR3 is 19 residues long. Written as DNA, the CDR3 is TGCGCTAGCAACCCCAAGCGGGTTGACCGAAAACTGCATATCTATGGCTACACCTTC. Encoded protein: CASNPKRVDRKLHIYGYTF.

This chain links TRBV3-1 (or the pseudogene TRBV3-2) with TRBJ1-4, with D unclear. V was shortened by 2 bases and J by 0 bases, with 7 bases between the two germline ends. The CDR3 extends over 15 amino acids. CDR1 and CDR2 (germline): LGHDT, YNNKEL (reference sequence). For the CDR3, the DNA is TGTGCCAGCAGCCAATCGATAGCAACTAATGAAAAACTGTTTTTT. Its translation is CASSQSIATNEKLFF.

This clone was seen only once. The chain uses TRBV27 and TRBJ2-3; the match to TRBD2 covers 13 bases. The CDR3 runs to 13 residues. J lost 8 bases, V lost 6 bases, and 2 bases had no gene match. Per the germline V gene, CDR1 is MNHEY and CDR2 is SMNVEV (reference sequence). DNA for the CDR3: TGTGCCAGCAGGACTAGCGGGGGGAGTACGCAGTATTTT. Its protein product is CASRTSGGSTQYF.

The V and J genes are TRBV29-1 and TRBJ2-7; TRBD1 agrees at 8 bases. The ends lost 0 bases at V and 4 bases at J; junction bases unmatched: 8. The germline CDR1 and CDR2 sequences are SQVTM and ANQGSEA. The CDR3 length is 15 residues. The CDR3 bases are TGCAGCGTTGAAGATGAGGGGACAGGACGTTACGAGCAGTACTTC. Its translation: CSVEDEGTGRYEQYF.

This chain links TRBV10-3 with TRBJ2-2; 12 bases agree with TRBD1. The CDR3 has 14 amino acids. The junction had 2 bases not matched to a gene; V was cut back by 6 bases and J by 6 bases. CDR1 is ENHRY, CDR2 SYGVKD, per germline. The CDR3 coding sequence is TGTGCCATCAGGGGACAGGGGGCACCCGGGGAGCTGTTTTTT. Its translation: CAIRGQGAPGELFF.

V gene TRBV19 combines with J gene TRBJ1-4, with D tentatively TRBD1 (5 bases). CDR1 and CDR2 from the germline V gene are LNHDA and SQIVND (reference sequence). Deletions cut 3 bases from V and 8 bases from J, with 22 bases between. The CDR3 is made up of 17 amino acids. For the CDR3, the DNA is TGTGCCAGTAGTATGTACTGGTCAGGGCGGGGTGGAGAAAAACTGTTTTTT. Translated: CASSMYWSGRGGEKLFF.

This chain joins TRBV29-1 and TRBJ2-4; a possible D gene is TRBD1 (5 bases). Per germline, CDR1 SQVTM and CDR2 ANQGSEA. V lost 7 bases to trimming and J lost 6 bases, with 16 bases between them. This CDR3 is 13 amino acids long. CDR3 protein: CSGTTGERNIQYF. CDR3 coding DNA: TGCAGCGGTACAACAGGAGAGAGAAACATTCAGTACTTC.

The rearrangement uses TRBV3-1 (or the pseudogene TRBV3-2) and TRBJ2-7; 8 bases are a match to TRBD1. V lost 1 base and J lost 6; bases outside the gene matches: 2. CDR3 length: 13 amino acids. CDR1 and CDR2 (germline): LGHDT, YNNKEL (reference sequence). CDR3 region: CASSQGTGGEQYF. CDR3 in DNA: TGTGCCAGCAGCCAAGGTACAGGGGGCGAGCAGTACTTC.